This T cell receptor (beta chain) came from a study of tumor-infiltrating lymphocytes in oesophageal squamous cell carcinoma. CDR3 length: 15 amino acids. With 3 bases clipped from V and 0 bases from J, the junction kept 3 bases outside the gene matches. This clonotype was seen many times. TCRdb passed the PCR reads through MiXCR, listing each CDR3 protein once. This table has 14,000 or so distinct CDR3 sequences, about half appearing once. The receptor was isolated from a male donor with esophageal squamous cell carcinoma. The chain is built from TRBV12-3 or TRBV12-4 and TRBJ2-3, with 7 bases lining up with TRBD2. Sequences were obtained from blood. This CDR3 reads CASSFGGFSTDTQYF. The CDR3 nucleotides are TGTGCCAGCAGTTTCGGGGGGTTTAGCACAGATACGCAGTATTTT.